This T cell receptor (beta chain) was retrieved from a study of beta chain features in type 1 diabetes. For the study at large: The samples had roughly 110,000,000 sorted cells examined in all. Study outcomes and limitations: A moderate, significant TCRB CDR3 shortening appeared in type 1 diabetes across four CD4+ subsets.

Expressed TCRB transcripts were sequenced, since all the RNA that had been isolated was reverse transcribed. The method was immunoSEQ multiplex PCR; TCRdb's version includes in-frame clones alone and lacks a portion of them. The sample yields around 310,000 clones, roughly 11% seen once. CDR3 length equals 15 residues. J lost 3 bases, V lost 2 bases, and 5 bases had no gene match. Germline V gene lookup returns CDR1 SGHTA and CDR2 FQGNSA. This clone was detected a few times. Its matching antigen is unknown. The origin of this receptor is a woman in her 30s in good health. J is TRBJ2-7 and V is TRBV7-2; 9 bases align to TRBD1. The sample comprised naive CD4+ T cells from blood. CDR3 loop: CASSLTPGQGYEQYF. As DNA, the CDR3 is TGTGCCAGCAGCTTAACTCCGGGACAGGGCTACGAGCAGTACTTC.